The 10 T cell receptor beta chains below were found in one sample sequenced in a study of shared clonotypes between healthy human individuals. Naive CD8 populations comprised CD45RO-negative cells positively selected for CCR7, excluding terminally differentiated effector memory CD45RA+ cells. Profiling relied on immunoSEQ multiplex PCR, and the TCRdb table lists in-frame clones only, not all of them. This table has about 2.1 million clones, roughly 95% appearing once. The specimen sequenced was naive CD8+ T cells from PBMCs. The source of these receptors is a man younger than 35 in good health. Some clones in this sample may be carry-over from other donors' samples.

The chain employs TRBV29-1 and TRBJ1-2; D is undetermined. The CDR3 is 10 residues long. Germline values: CDR1 SQVTM, CDR2 ANQGSEA. Trimming removed 7 bases at V and 5 bases at J, with 8 bases between. CDR3: CSDGGYGYTF. The CDR3 nucleotides are TGCAGCGACGGAGGATATGGCTACACCTTC.

The genes are TRBV2 and TRBJ2-7; D is possibly TRBD2 (5 bases). CDR1 and CDR2 from the germline V gene are SNHLY and FYNNEI. This CDR3 has 12 amino acids. V gave up 7 bases and J gave up 2 bases, with 9 bases separating them. CDR3 loop: CASTPTTYEQYF. In DNA form, the CDR3 reads TGTGCCAGCACCCCGACTACCTACGAGCAGTACTTC.

The rearrangement uses TRBV25-1 and TRBJ1-2; possible D gene TRBD1, 6 bases. The germline V gene has CDR1 MGHDK and CDR2 SYGVNS. The V end lost 1 base, the J end lost 0 bases, and 12 bases lay between the germline ends. The CDR3 is 16 residues long. As DNA, the CDR3 is TGTGCCAGCAGTGAATGGGGGCCAGGCCCTAACTATGGCTACACCTTC. Its protein is CASSEWGPGPNYGYTF.

This clone came up once. The chain links TRBV7-6 to TRBJ2-5, with TRBD2 matching 15 bases. V was pared by 5 bases and J by 5 bases, with 9 bases of the junction left unmatched. The CDR3 loop spans 17 amino acids. Germline V gene lookup returns CDR1 SGHVS and CDR2 FNYEAQ. The CDR3 sequence is CASSPGLAGGPWETQYF. CDR3 nucleotide sequence: TGTGCCAGCAGCCCCGGACTAGCGGGAGGGCCGTGGGAGACCCAGTACTTC.

This chain connects TRBV7-2 to TRBJ1-1; D may be TRBD1 (6 bases). Between the trimmed V and J ends, which lost 8 bases and 2 bases, there was a span of 18 bases. There are 15 residues in the CDR3. Germline V gene data show CDR1 as SGHTA and CDR2 as FQGNSA. CDR3 in amino acids: CASPHRRDINTEAFF. For the CDR3, the DNA is TGTGCCAGCCCCCATCGGCGGGACATTAACACTGAAGCTTTCTTT. The whole variable domain, filled in from reference TRBV7-2 and TRBJ1-1, reads GAGVSQSPSNKVTEKGKDVELRCDPISGHTALYWYRQSLGQGLEFLIYFQGNSAPDKSGLPSDRFSAERTGGSVSTLTIQRTQQEDSAVYLCASPHRRDINTEAFFGQGTRLTVV.

CDR3 DNA sequence: TGTGCCAGTAGTACCCGGGGGGGGGCCTACACTGAAGCTTTCTTT. The encoded protein is CASSTRGGAYTEAFF. The V call is TRBV19, the J call TRBJ1-1; tentative D call: TRBD1 (6 bases). Trimming cost V 4 bases and J 3 bases, with 15 bases left between them. The CDR3 spans 15 residues. CDR1 is LNHDA, CDR2 SQIVND, per germline (reference sequence).

The CDR3 DNA reads TGTGCCTGGAGTGTCCTAGCTTCTCTTTGGCACCCAGATACGCAGTATTTT. Translation gives CAWSVLASLWHPDTQYF. The chain recombines TRBV30 with TRBJ2-3, with D possibly matching TRBD2 (5 bases). Between the trimmed V and J ends, which lost 0 bases and 4 bases, there was a span of 20 bases. CDR1 and CDR2 from the germline V gene are GTSNPN and SVGIG (reference sequence). The CDR3 loop spans 17 amino acids.

This chain connects TRBV10-3 to TRBJ2-7; 13 nucleotides line up with TRBD2. The CDR3 spans 13 residues. Per the germline V gene, CDR1 is ENHRY and CDR2 is SYGVKD. The trim removed 8 bases at V and 3 bases at J, leaving 1 base unmatched. The CDR3 is CAIGLAGVYEQYF. The CDR3 DNA reads as TGTGCCATCGGACTAGCGGGAGTCTACGAGCAGTACTTC.

Note on this clone: The same CDR3 can be traced to other DNA sequences in this sample. The chain has TRBV9 and TRBJ2-7; tentative D call: TRBD1 (6 bases). CDR1 and CDR2 from the germline V gene are SGDLS and YYNGEE. Trimming took 4 bases from V and 4 from J, leaving 9 bases between them. The CDR3 is made up of 12 amino acids. Written as DNA, the CDR3 is TGTGCCAGCAGCCCGACAGGTTACGAGCAGTACTTC. This encodes CASSPTGYEQYF.

The V call is TRBV28, the J call TRBJ2-7; TRBD1 agrees at 9 bases. CDR1 and CDR2 from the germline V gene are MDHEN and SYDVKM. CDR3 length: 14 amino acids. Trimming cost V 2 bases and J 3 bases; bases outside gene matches: 2. CDR3 sequence (DNA): TGTGCCAGCAGTTTAGAGGACAGGGGCTACGAGCAGTACTTC. Amino acid sequence: CASSLEDRGYEQYF. Full variable domain (rest looked up from reference TRBV28 and TRBJ2-7): DVKVTQSSRYLVKRTGEKVFLECVQDMDHENMFWYRQDPGLGLRLIYFSYDVKMKEKGDIPEGYSVSREKKERFSLILESASTNQTSMYLCASSLEDRGYEQYFGPGTRLTVT.